Each of the 21 T cell receptor beta chains below was sequenced from the same sample in a study of technical replicates of blood from a few donors. Using immunoSEQ multiplex PCR, the repertoire was profiled, and TCRdb retains in-frame clones only, with some absent. The sample shows 70,000 to 85,000 clones, less than 97% of them seen only once. The sequenced material came from T cells isolated from PBMCs. These receptors were collected from a human donor in good health.

V gene TRBV15 combines with J gene TRBJ2-7; D not certain. The CDR3 spans 13 residues. The ends were cut back, 3 bases at V and 1 base at J, with 7 bases in the middle. Germline loops: CDR1 LNHNV, CDR2 YYDKDF (reference sequence). As DNA, the CDR3 is TGTGCCACCAGCAGCCTTATATCCTACGAGCAGTACTTC. This translates into CATSSLISYEQYF.

V is TRBV6-6 and J is TRBJ2-7; 11 bases are shared with TRBD1. The CDR3 consists of 15 residues. V was clipped by 4 bases and J by 5 bases; unmatched bases: 7. Germline V CDR1 and CDR2: MNHNY, SVGAGI (reference sequence). The CDR3 is CASSSGQGVWDEQYF. The CDR3 region has the DNA TGTGCCAGCAGTTCGGGACAGGGGGTATGGGACGAGCAGTACTTC.

The CDR3 here is CASSPDRDDQPQHF. CDR3 in DNA: TGTGCCAGCAGCCCCGACAGGGATGATCAGCCCCAGCATTTT. This sequence joins TRBV2 and TRBJ1-5; the match to TRBD1 covers 7 bases. Germline CDR1 reads SNHLY; CDR2 reads FYNNEI. There are 14 residues in the CDR3. The V gene end was trimmed by 6 bases and the J gene end by 5 bases; junction bases not matched to a gene: 7.

This chain joins TRBV28 and TRBJ2-4, with D perhaps matching TRBD2 (5 bases). In germline, CDR1 is MDHEN, CDR2 SYDVKM. Trimming took off 6 bases at V and 0 bases at J, with 18 bases between the two ends. This CDR3 has 17 amino acids. CDR3 amino acids: CASSDFGGSLAKNIQYF. Written as DNA, the CDR3 is TGTGCCAGCAGCGACTTCGGCGGGTCTTTAGCCAAAAACATTCAGTACTTC. Combining the CDR3 with reference TRBV28 and TRBJ2-4 gives the whole variable domain DVKVTQSSRYLVKRTGEKVFLECVQDMDHENMFWYRQDPGLGLRLIYFSYDVKMKEKGDIPEGYSVSREKKERFSLILESASTNQTSMYLCASSDFGGSLAKNIQYFGAGTRLSVL.

The chain has TRBV6-1 and TRBJ1-3, with 7 bases that match TRBD1. Germline V CDR1 and CDR2: MNHNS, SASEGT. With V trimmed by 6 bases and J by 3 bases, 8 bases remained unmatched. This CDR3 is built from 15 residues. The CDR3 DNA reads TGTGCCAGCAGCACCGGGACAGTCCTTGGAAACACCATATATTTT. It translates to CASSTGTVLGNTIYF.

The CDR3 loop reads CASSLVKLVSGGTDTQYF. The CDR3 DNA reads as TGTGCCAGCAGCTTAGTAAAGTTGGTCTCCGGGGGCACAGATACGCAGTATTTT. The chain employs TRBV7-2 and TRBJ2-3, with D perhaps TRBD2 (5 bases). The CDR3 runs 18 residues. V was trimmed by 1 base and J by 1 base, leaving 18 bases between them. Germline CDR1 and CDR2: SGHTA and FQGNSA.

This clone showed up just a few times. V usage is TRBV19 and J usage is TRBJ1-3, with 9 bases aligning to TRBD1. The CDR3 has 14 amino acids. Germline CDR1 and CDR2: LNHDA and SQIVND (reference sequence). V lost 6 bases, J lost 2 bases, and 2 bases stayed unmatched. The CDR3 DNA is TGTGCCAGTAGGGACAGGGGACCTGGAAACACCATATATTTT. Translation gives CASRDRGPGNTIYF.

CDR3 sequence: CASSLYVLSLIYEQYF. The CDR3 DNA is TGTGCCAGCAGCTTATATGTGCTTTCGCTAATCTACGAGCAGTACTTC. The chain recombines TRBV11-2 with TRBJ2-7; D call uncertain. V was trimmed by 2 bases and J by 3 bases, leaving 17 bases between them. CDR1 and CDR2 (germline): SGHAT, FQNNGV. CDR3 length: 16 residues.

V and J are TRBV11-2 and TRBJ2-3, with D possibly being TRBD1 (6 bases). Germline CDR1 reads SGHAT; CDR2 reads FQNNGV. The V gene lost 4 bases and the J gene lost 8 bases, with 16 bases spanning the gap. The CDR3 runs to 14 residues. CDR3 protein: CASSSIQGTGTQYF. Here the CDR3 DNA reads TGTGCCAGCAGCTCGATACAGGGCACTGGTACGCAGTATTTT.

V is TRBV30 and J is TRBJ1-6; no firm D call. This CDR3 comprises 14 residues. The germline gives CDR1 GTSNPN, CDR2 SVGIG (reference sequence). With 6 bases removed from V and 4 bases from J, the gap between germline ends came to 13 bases. CDR3 residues: CACPQGGYNSPLHF. CDR3 in DNA: TGTGCCTGTCCCCAAGGAGGGTATAATTCACCCCTCCACTTT.

V gene TRBV7-8 combines with J gene TRBJ1-1; TRBD1 agrees at 10 bases. The CDR3 length is 16 residues. The V and J ends lost 1 base and 8 bases, in that order; junction bases with no gene match: 10. Germline V gene data show CDR1 as SGHVS and CDR2 as FQNEAQ. CDR3 protein: CASSLVRWSTGGEAFF. CDR3 bases: TGTGCCAGCAGCTTAGTTCGTTGGTCGACAGGGGGCGAAGCTTTCTTT.

The rearrangement uses TRBV30 and TRBJ1-1; D is uncertain. Germline V CDR1 and CDR2: GTSNPN, SVGIG (reference sequence). The V end was cut by 0 bases, the J end by 5 bases, with 10 bases between. The CDR3 runs 13 residues. The DNA of the CDR3 is TGTGCCTGGAGTGTACTATCTGGGACTGAAGCTTTCTTT. The encoded protein is CAWSVLSGTEAFF.

This clone was detected once. This rearrangement joins TRBV7-9 to TRBJ2-5; a weak D match, TRBD2 (6 bases). Per the germline V gene, CDR1 is SEHNR and CDR2 is FQNEAQ (reference sequence). The V end was cut by 5 bases, the J end by 1 base, with 20 bases between. The CDR3 loop spans 17 amino acids. In nucleotides, the CDR3 is TGTGCCAGCAGCAAAATTTTGGAGGGCGAGGCCCAAGAGACCCAGTACTTC. Translated, it gives CASSKILEGEAQETQYF.

CDR3 in DNA: TGTGCCAGCAGCTTAGGGACTAGCTGGGAGACCCAGTACTTC. It yields the protein CASSLGTSWETQYF. This rearrangement joins TRBV11-2 to TRBJ2-5; 8 bases align to TRBD2. This CDR3 comprises 14 residues. Germline V gene data show CDR1 as SGHAT and CDR2 as FQNNGV. V lost 1 base to trimming and J lost 5 bases; unmatched junction nucleotides: 3.

This chain joins TRBV13 and TRBJ2-7, with 10 bases identical to TRBD2. V was clipped by 2 bases and J by 2 bases; unmatched bases: 3. The CDR3 sequence is 15 residues long. Germline V lookup: CDR1 PRHDT, CDR2 FYEKMQ (reference sequence). The CDR3 region is CASSLLLAGAYEQYF. The CDR3 DNA sequence: TGTGCCAGCAGCTTACTCCTAGCGGGAGCCTACGAGCAGTACTTC.

The V gene is TRBV10-3, the J gene TRBJ2-1, with D possibly TRBD2 on 6 matching bases. CDR3 size: 15 residues. V was pared by 5 bases and J by 2 bases, with 13 bases between. The V gene's germline CDR1 is ENHRY and CDR2 SYGVKD. CDR3 sequence reads: CAISIAGTPYNEQFF. CDR3 nucleotides: TGTGCCATCAGTATTGCGGGAACACCCTACAATGAGCAGTTCTTC.

The chain links TRBV18 to TRBJ2-7, with 9 bases matching TRBD1. This CDR3 comprises 15 residues. Losses at the gene ends were 4 bases for V and 2 bases for J; bases not matched to a gene: 6. Germline CDR1 KGHSH, CDR2 LQKENI. CDR3 residues: CASSRIGTGTYEQYF. CDR3 nucleotides: TGTGCCAGCTCACGGATTGGGACAGGGACCTACGAGCAGTACTTC.

This chain links TRBV27 with TRBJ1-2; D remains unclear. This CDR3 region has 15 residues. V was shortened by 1 base and J by 4 bases, with 13 bases between the two germline ends. CDR1 is MNHEY and CDR2 is SMNVEV in the germline V gene (reference sequence). The chain's CDR3 is CASSLFSRGGYGYTF. CDR3 nucleotides: TGTGCCAGCAGTTTATTCTCCCGGGGAGGCTATGGCTACACCTTC.

The chain joins TRBV6-5 to TRBJ2-1; tentative D call: TRBD1 (6 bases). This CDR3 is 13 amino acids long. The V end lost 5 bases, the J end lost 9 bases, and 14 bases lay between the germline ends. Germline values: CDR1 MNHEY, CDR2 SVGAGI. CDR3 sequence reads: CASSGGLTGEQFF. The CDR3 DNA reads TGTGCCAGCAGTGGTGGACTGACAGGTGAGCAGTTCTTC.

This chain links TRBV27 with TRBJ2-2, with a possible D match to TRBD2 (5 bases). Trimming removed 4 bases at V and 8 bases at J, with 8 bases between. Looked up from germline, CDR1 is MNHEY and CDR2 is SMNVEV (reference sequence). The CDR3 consists of 12 residues. CDR3 in amino acids: CASSWTAGELFF. The CDR3 DNA is TGTGCCAGCAGTTGGACTGCTGGGGAGCTGTTTTTT.

The chain joins TRBV4-1 to TRBJ2-7; 9 nucleotides agree with TRBD1. The CDR3 has 16 amino acids. The germline CDR1 and CDR2 sequences are MGHRA and YSYEKL. V lost 2 bases and J lost 3; bases outside the gene matches: 8. The CDR3 region is CASSQPTGGNFYEQYF. Written as DNA, the CDR3 is TGCGCCAGCAGCCAACCAACAGGGGGCAACTTCTACGAGCAGTACTTC.